This T cell receptor beta chain was observed in a study of T-cell memory formation after mild COVID-19. The V gene end was trimmed by 5 bases and the J gene end by 6 bases; junction bases not matched to a gene: 12. The CDR3 consists of 15 residues. Germline values: CDR1 SEHNR, CDR2 FQNEAQ (reference sequence). One entry per CDR3 protein results from TCRdb running MiXCR on the 5' RACE reads. This repertoire shows 250,000 to 400,000 distinct CDR3 sequences, over 11% found once; its top ten account for about 21%. This clonotype was seen a handful of times. Antigen: not known. Broader study findings: The CD4+ clones that contracted clustered mainly within CM and EM, and the CD8+ clones concentrated in EMRA. Contracting clones, day 15 to 85, had balanced CD4/CD8, and later expanders favored CD4+.

The source material was PBMCs or a T cell subset sorted from them (not recorded which). The TCR sequence derives from a young man who had mild COVID-19 (a few samples of this study predate the infection). Cell type and time point are not known. The V call is TRBV7-9, the J call TRBJ2-7; 8 bases align to TRBD1. The CDR3 loop reads CASSQTGVSASEQYV. The CDR3 region has the DNA TGTGCCAGCAGCCAGACAGGGGTCTCTGCTAGCGAGCAGTACGTC.